This T cell receptor beta chain was obtained from a study of shared clonotypes between healthy human individuals. Background on the study: The plates for each donor numbered three CD4 naive, three CD4 memory, two CD8 naive and one CD8 memory.

Turning to this clone: Antigen: not known.

The CDR3 has 14 residues. Germline V gene lookup returns CDR1 MNHNY and CDR2 SVGAGI (reference sequence). V was trimmed by 6 bases and J by 8 bases, leaving 16 bases between them. Broader study findings: Sample collection involved blood only; tissue repertoires are likely different. Clonotypes not shared had lower generation probabilities than those common to all four donors. In the sorted subsets, rarefaction showed sequencing was incomplete despite large depth.

Assay: immunoSEQ multiplex PCR; the TCRdb copy retains only in-frame clones and omits some. This table holds around 2.5 million clones, approximately 93% found once. The sequence was collected from a man aged 18 to 29 in good health. Some clones in this sample may be carry-over from other donors' samples. The chain has TRBV6-6 and TRBJ1-4; a possible D gene is TRBD1 (6 bases). Sequences were obtained from naive CD4+ T cells from PBMCs. Described subset: CD45RA+ positively selected. This CDR3 reads CASSLGQRQEKLFF. The CDR3 DNA reads TGTGCCAGCAGCCTTGGACAGCGACAGGAAAAACTGTTTTTT.